This entry concerns a single TCR beta chain. The table lists this clonotype with many counts. Its antigen has not been determined. Per-nucleotide qualities are absent, and no much larger clonotype sits a single base away. The method was multiplex PCR. This sample was sequenced with an Illumina HiSeq 4000. To build TCR beta libraries, CDR3 regions were amplified by Arm-PCR using iRepertoire HTBI primers. PCR products were gel purified before sequencing. The original methods were these. Gene usage analysis of CDR3 amino acid clonotypes used the approximately 62 TRBV and fewer than 15 TRBJ segments found across samples. Filtered high-quality paired reads were merged into contigs using COPE and FqMerger. BLAST was used to align contigs to the IMGT TRBV, TRBD and TRBJ reference genes, and CDR3 was defined following IMGT. Highly expanded clones were defined as clonotypes with a frequency above 0.1%. Shannon entropy was used to measure repertoire diversity, and the Gini coefficient was used to measure V-J evenness. A clonotype found in more than one individual was treated as public. TCRdb's own reprocessing of the public reads used fastp at Q25 and MiXCR and kept productive beta chains. Each CDR3 protein appears once, grouped with its most common genes and DNA. The authors' filters were not applied to this entry. The sample table contains 420,000 or so distinct CDR3 sequences; only one count was recorded for 16% of them. About 25% of the sample is taken by the ten largest.

The record originates from a study of regulatory T cells in long-lasting Graves disease (dated by TCRdb to about 2021). Concerning the study at large: Patients with newly diagnosed Graves' disease had been on antithyroid drugs for under 3 months. The study was conducted in China and was registered as a clinical trial. A total of some 35 samples underwent TCR sequencing: approximately 13 from persistent and about 20 from newly diagnosed Graves' disease patients. Patients with persistent Graves' disease were compared with patients with newly diagnosed Graves' disease using TCR sequencing and RNA sequencing of peripheral blood. Results the study describes overall, beyond this receptor: TRBV28, TRBJ1-2 and TRBJ2-5 were preferentially used in persistent disease, while TRBV20-1 and TRBJ2-1 were favored in newly diagnosed disease. Sequencing and analysis were restricted to the TCR beta chain. Compared with newly diagnosed patients, persistent Graves' disease patients had lower TCR Shannon entropy and fewer highly expanded clones, which suggests clonal expansion. The authors noted that the small sample size was a limitation that may lower accuracy. A larger number of public clonotypes was shared among persistent patients (around 3,000) than among newly diagnosed patients (about 990). Because the primary lesion, thyroid tissue, could not be accessed, the study looked at peripheral blood alone.

CDR1 LGHDT and CDR2 YNNKEL were looked up in the germline V gene (reference sequence). From the cysteine through the phenylalanine, the CDR3 covers 12 amino acids. This entry keeps only the CDR3 DNA: 36 bases, framed from base 1. V and J are truncated by 3 bases and 1 base respectively, leaving an intervening sequence of 1 base. Explained via the paper, the time point label denotes: newly diagnosed GD, antithyroid drugs for less than 3 months. For both TCR sequencing and RNA sequencing, RNA was extracted from PBMCs in TRIzol. Graves' disease was diagnosed according to American Thyroid Association guidelines. Recruitment of patients was carried out at an endocrinology department in Xi'an, China. Each patient gave 9 to 10 milliliters of peripheral blood, collected in an EDTA anticoagulant tube. Ficoll Paque Plus density gradient separation was used to isolate PBMCs, and no additional T cell sorting was done. RNA quality was checked with an Agilent 2100 Bioanalyzer and agarose gel, and concentration with a NanoDrop 2000.

The same specimen was also included in a second study, on T cells in Graves' hyperthyroidism and ophthalmopathy. Per that second paper: Graves' hyperthyroidism was defined as stable when no progression to ophthalmopathy occurred over 18 months of follow-up. Hyperthyroidism patients were newly diagnosed, had a disease duration of under 2 months, and were aged 18 to 65 years. Any patient with an uncontrolled infection, another autoimmune disease, pregnancy or lactation was excluded. Clinical symptoms, serum thyroxine and TRAb, thyroid ultrasound, and orbital computed tomography formed the basis for the diagnoses. For the first round of RT-PCR on the TCR CDR3, the HTBI primer set was used together with the Qiagen OneStep RT-PCR kit. Most expanded thyroid clonotypes (frequency above 0.001) were also detected in blood, a finding suggesting that blood repertoires may reflect thyroid immune responses. A 13 V-J signature model separated ophthalmopathy from stable hyperthyroidism, with around 91% sensitivity and roughly 81% specificity in cross-validation and 80%/75% in testing. In validation, the model predicted progression to ophthalmopathy a median of roughly 6.5 months before onset, with about 70% sensitivity and almost 75% specificity. To identify TCR V-J signatures that set the groups apart, the researchers used a discovery cohort of 95 to 100 patients, made up of approximately 43 with Graves' ophthalmopathy and about 60 with stable Graves' hyperthyroidism. An independent validation cohort of 18 to 20 hyperthyroidism patients and 17 patients who later progressed to ophthalmopathy tested prospective prediction of ophthalmopathy. The 90 or so discovery patients were randomly split 7:3 into training and test sets. Thyroid tissue and blood T-cell repertoires from about 6 Graves' hyperthyroidism patients were also compared in the study. After blood sampling, hyperthyroidism patients were treated with methimazole at a starting dose of 30 mg daily, and ophthalmopathy patients were treated with high-dose intravenous methylprednisolone. Libraries were constructed in a second round of multiplex PCR, after which size selection and purification were performed. Libraries were sequenced paired-end with 100 bp reads on an Illumina HiSeq2000. SOAPnuke was used to process the raw data, with reads discarded if the reads contained adapters or uncalled bases, had a mean Phred below 15, or lacked an exact constant-primer or identifier match. COPE v1.2.5 was used to merge high-quality paired reads, and clonotypes were defined as unique nucleotide sequences. Clonotypes were aligned to IMGT TRBV, TRBD and TRBJ reference segments using MiTCR v1.1. The analysis included only V-J combinations with a frequency above 0.0001, which together covered more than 99% of the repertoires. The TCS score was defined as F50 (clonal expansion) divided by E x V (chaos), with BLOSUM62-based TCRdist calculated between CDR3 peptides within each V-J. Welch's t-statistics and random forest reduced roughly 540 V-J features to fewer than 15, which were used in a naive Bayes classifier (R e1071). No statistical method was used to fix the sample size in advance, and group allocation was not hidden from the investigators. The paper describes TCR Vbeta CDR3 sequencing of 135 peripheral blood samples, made up of 43 ophthalmopathy patients, 70 to 75 hyperthyroidism patients and roughly 17 progressor patients.

The origin of this receptor is a woman between 18 and 29 years old with Graves disease. Donor details come from another sample of the same person, matched by shared clones. The V and J segments used are TRBV3-1 and TRBJ1-5, with no confident D gene call. This specimen consisted of peripheral blood mononuclear cells (PBMCs), obtained at new diagnosis, from a patient treated with antithyroid drugs. The CDR3 is CASSHSNQPQHF. The sequence in DNA is TGTGCCAGCAGCCACAGCAATCAGCCCCAGCATTTT.